The 24 T cell receptor beta chains in this list originate from one sample, sequenced in a study of OX40 agonist ivuxolimab in advanced cancers. Data came from immunoSEQ multiplex PCR; TCRdb stores just in-frame clones and leaves some out. The sample holds roughly 77,000 clones; over 80% are singletons and the top ten take 0.5% to 0.65%. The sample consisted of CD4+ or CD8+ T cells sorted from blood, taken in a trial of the OX40 agonist ivuxolimab. The receptors originated from an adult with an advanced solid tumor such as melanoma, head and neck, liver or kidney cancer.

The CDR3 reads CASSVDGGLENIQYF. Written as DNA, the CDR3 is TGTGCCAGCAGCGTAGACGGGGGTCTGGAAAACATTCAGTACTTC. This chain links TRBV9 with TRBJ2-4; D perhaps matches TRBD2 (6 bases). The V gene lost 0 bases and the J gene lost 5 bases, with 12 bases spanning the gap. In germline, CDR1 is SGDLS, CDR2 YYNGEE. The CDR3 is 15 amino acids.

This chain joins TRBV7-9 and TRBJ2-7; D might be TRBD2 (5 bases). V shed 7 bases and J shed 5 bases, with 15 bases lying between them. Germline CDR1 is SEHNR and CDR2 is FQNEAQ (reference sequence). The CDR3 has 13 residues. The CDR3 nucleotides are TGTGCCAGCACCAACGGAGGCATGAACGAGCAGTACTTC. Protein sequence: CASTNGGMNEQYF.

The chain couples TRBV7-2 to TRBJ2-4; perhaps TRBD1 as D (5 bases). Trimming stripped 4 bases from V and 2 bases from J, with 12 bases between. This CDR3 contains 15 residues. Germline values: CDR1 SGHTA, CDR2 FQGNSA. Here the CDR3 DNA reads TGTGCCAGCAGCTCAAACGCAGGGCCCAAAAACATTCAGTACTTC. Its protein is CASSSNAGPKNIQYF.

The J gene is TRBJ2-6, the V gene TRBV28; D remains ambiguous. The CDR3 length is 15 residues. V lost 1 base and J 2 bases, leaving 6 bases between the germline ends. CDR1 and CDR2 (germline): MDHEN, SYDVKM. The CDR3 region has the DNA TGTGCCAGCAGTTTATTGGACCCTGGGGCCAACGTCCTGACTTTC. As protein: CASSLLDPGANVLTF.

The chain couples TRBV7-9 to TRBJ1-1; no firm D call. Looked up from germline, CDR1 is SEHNR and CDR2 is FQNEAQ (reference sequence). The V gene lost 3 bases and the J gene lost 0 bases, with 5 bases spanning the gap. The CDR3 is 13 amino acids. CDR3 amino acids: CASSLALNTEAFF. The DNA of the CDR3 is TGTGCCAGCAGCTTGGCCCTGAACACTGAAGCTTTCTTT.

J is TRBJ1-1 and V is TRBV5-1; 8 bases are a match to TRBD1. There are 14 residues in the CDR3. The germline CDR1 and CDR2 sequences are SGHRS and YFSETQ. Unmatched junction bases numbered 2, after V lost 1 base and J lost 3 bases. The CDR3 reads CASSLPGGHTEAFF. The CDR3 nucleotides are TGCGCCAGCAGCTTGCCAGGGGGCCACACTGAAGCTTTCTTT.

The chain has TRBV7-9 and TRBJ2-3; 9 bases line up with TRBD1. This CDR3 spans 14 amino acids. V lost 6 bases, J lost 5 bases, and 6 bases stayed unmatched. CDR1 and CDR2 from the germline V gene are SEHNR and FQNEAQ (reference sequence). DNA for the CDR3: TGTGCCAGCAGTTGGACAGGGGCCGAAGATACGCAGTATTTT. Its protein product is CASSWTGAEDTQYF.

CDR3 region: CASSDPEETQYF. CDR3 coding DNA: TGTGCCAGCAGTGACCCTGAAGAGACCCAGTACTTC. The chain couples TRBV6-6 to TRBJ2-7; unclear D gene. The J call is doubtful: the DNA matches TRBJ2-5 better. CDR1 is MNHNY and CDR2 is SVGAGI in the germline V gene (reference sequence). CDR3 length: 12 amino acids.

The chain carries TRBV6-6 and TRBJ2-7, with 8 nucleotides matching TRBD2. The length of the CDR3 is 15 residues. The V gene's germline CDR1 is MNHNY and CDR2 SVGAGI (reference sequence). J lost 5 bases, V lost 2 bases, and 8 bases had no gene match. The CDR3: CASSYPAGDGDEQYF. CDR3 sequence (DNA): TGTGCCAGCAGTTACCCAGCGGGAGACGGGGACGAGCAGTACTTC.

This chain uses TRBV5-1 with TRBJ2-2; no reliable D call. CDR1 SGHRS and CDR2 YFSETQ come from the germline V gene. V was pared by 2 bases and J by 4 bases, with 12 bases between. The CDR3 has 15 amino acids. The DNA of the CDR3 is TGCGCCAGCAGCTTAGGTGGCCGACTCACCGGGGAGCTGTTTTTT. Protein: CASSLGGRLTGELFF.

This chain joins TRBV2 and TRBJ2-3, with a tentative D call TRBD1 (5 bases). The germline V and J ends were trimmed by 1 base and 2 bases, with 10 bases remaining between them. In germline, CDR1 is SNHLY, CDR2 FYNNEI. This CDR3 comprises 15 residues. The CDR3 DNA reads as TGTGCCAGCAGTGAAGAGTCCAGGGACACAGATACGCAGTATTTT. Its protein is CASSEESRDTDTQYF.

CDR3 nucleotides: TGTGCCAGCAGCTTAGTCGGGGGCACGGACACCATATATTTT. It is translated as CASSLVGGTDTIYF. The chain couples TRBV7-9 to TRBJ1-3; D may be TRBD1 (6 bases). Trimming pared 1 base from V and 8 bases from J, leaving 12 bases between. The germline CDR1 and CDR2 sequences are SEHNR and FQNEAQ (reference sequence). This CDR3 spans 14 amino acids.

The chain uses TRBV7-9 and TRBJ1-3; no definite D call. V was clipped by 1 base and J by 0 bases, with 4 bases between them. The CDR3 sequence is 14 residues long. Germline lookup yields CDR1 SEHNR and CDR2 FQNEAQ (reference sequence). CDR3 nucleotides: TGTGCCAGCAGCTTAGAGAGCTCTGGAAACACCATATATTTT. This gives the protein CASSLESSGNTIYF.

The CDR3 coding sequence is TGTGCCAGCAGCCCAGCCAGACGCAATTCACCCCTCCACTTT. Its protein product is CASSPARRNSPLHF. The chain is built from TRBV6-5 and TRBJ1-6, with D uncertain. The germline gives CDR1 MNHEY, CDR2 SVGAGI. The V end was cut by 6 bases, the J end by 7 bases, with 13 bases between. The CDR3 runs 14 residues.

The chain employs TRBV4-3 and TRBJ2-7; the match to TRBD2 covers 10 bases. The V gene end was trimmed by 3 bases and the J gene end by 7 bases; junction bases not matched to a gene: 12. The germline V gene has CDR1 LGHNA and CDR2 YSLEER. This CDR3 region has 16 residues. CDR3 DNA: TGCGCCAGCAGCCAGTTCATAGCGGGAGGCCTGGGGGAGCAGTACTTC. Its translation is CASSQFIAGGLGEQYF.

The chain employs TRBV9 and TRBJ2-3; TRBD2 might be the D (5 bases). V was cut by 3 bases and J by 4 bases, with 6 bases left in between. The CDR3 loop spans 12 amino acids. Germline CDR1 SGDLS, CDR2 YYNGEE. CDR3 DNA sequence: TGTGCCAGCAGCGAGGGAGCAGATACGCAGTATTTT. Its translation: CASSEGADTQYF.

CDR3 region: CAWSVPGLMKGAEAFF. The CDR3 DNA follows: TGTGCCTGGAGTGTACCAGGGCTGATGAAAGGTGCTGAAGCTTTCTTT. This chain connects TRBV30 to TRBJ1-1, with a tentative D call TRBD1 (5 bases). Looked up from germline, CDR1 is GTSNPN and CDR2 is SVGIG (reference sequence). V lost 0 bases to trimming and J lost 6 bases, with 20 bases between them. The CDR3 loop spans 16 amino acids.

The chain employs TRBV28 and TRBJ1-2; no reliable D call. The CDR3 has 13 amino acids. Germline V lookup: CDR1 MDHEN, CDR2 SYDVKM. Trimming took off 6 bases at V and 0 bases at J, with 8 bases between the two ends. DNA of the CDR3: TGTGCCAGCAGCTCAGAGACTAACTATGGCTACACCTTC. This codes for CASSSETNYGYTF.

The table lists this clone with a count of one. The chain carries TRBV6-6 and TRBJ2-5; D is ambiguous. In germline, CDR1 is MNHNY, CDR2 SVGAGI (reference sequence). The CDR3 loop spans 13 amino acids. The V and J ends lost 2 bases and 5 bases respectively, with 9 bases between them. CDR3 in amino acids: CASSYRDSETQYF. CDR3 nucleotides: TGTGCCAGCAGTTACAGGGATTCGGAGACCCAGTACTTC.

The gene calls are TRBV11-3 and TRBJ1-6; 9 nucleotides align to TRBD1. Trimming removed 5 bases from V and 7 bases from J; junction bases left unmatched: 9. CDR1 is SGHNT and CDR2 is YENEEA in the germline V gene. This CDR3 comprises 16 residues. The CDR3 reads CASSGRQGVGNSPLHF. The DNA of the CDR3 is TGTGCCAGCAGCGGACGACAGGGGGTCGGCAATTCACCCCTCCACTTT.

The gene calls are TRBV19 and TRBJ2-7, with 11 bases matching TRBD2. Per germline, CDR1 LNHDA and CDR2 SQIVND (reference sequence). The CDR3 runs 18 residues. With V trimmed by 3 bases and J by 0 bases, 10 bases remained unmatched. CDR3 nucleotides: TGTGCCAGTAGTATTCAGGCGACTAGCGGGATGAGCTCCTACGAGCAGTACTTC. Its protein product is CASSIQATSGMSSYEQYF. The variable domain in full, completed from reference TRBV19 and TRBJ2-7, reads DGGITQSPKYLFRKEGQNVTLSCEQNLNHDAMYWYRQDPGQGLRLIYYSQIVNDFQKGDIAEGYSVSREKKESFPLTVTSAQKNPTAFYLCASSIQATSGMSSYEQYFGPGTRLTVT.

The genes are TRBV18 and TRBJ1-2; D gene ambiguous. CDR3 length: 13 amino acids. Deletions cut 6 bases from V and 6 bases from J, with 14 bases between. The V gene's germline CDR1 is KGHSH and CDR2 LQKENI. The CDR3 spells CASSPHPIDGYTF. In DNA, the CDR3 is TGTGCCAGCTCCCCTCACCCGATTGATGGCTACACCTTC.

This chain joins TRBV27 and TRBJ2-1; D is perhaps TRBD2 (6 bases). CDR3 length equals 15 residues. CDR1 is MNHEY, CDR2 SMNVEV, per germline (reference sequence). The V end lost 0 bases, the J end lost 7 bases, and 13 bases lay between the germline ends. The DNA for the CDR3 is TGTGCCAGCAGTTTATCCAGCGGGTTTGGGAATGAGCAGTTCTTC. It encodes CASSLSSGFGNEQFF.

The chain joins TRBV5-1 to TRBJ2-3, with 14 bases lining up with TRBD2. From germline, CDR1 is SGHRS and CDR2 YFSETQ. The CDR3 runs 17 residues. V gave up 3 bases and J gave up 2 bases; unmatched junction bases: 5. CDR3 coding DNA: TGCGCCAGCAGCTGGAGACTAGCGGGAGGGTCCACAGATACGCAGTATTTT. Translation: CASSWRLAGGSTDTQYF.